A single sample gave rise to the 21 T cell receptor beta chains below, sequenced in a study of T cell responses to AZD1222 COVID-19 vaccine. TCRdb keeps only in-frame clones here, not all; method: immunoSEQ multiplex PCR. The table shows some 120,000 clones, with roughly 85% occurring only once. This material consisted of peripheral blood, taken on day 0 of MenACWY control vaccination. These receptors came from an adult in good health.

The chain is built from TRBV7-2 and TRBJ2-7; the D gene is possibly TRBD1 (6 bases). CDR1 is SGHTA and CDR2 is FQGNSA in the germline V gene. V dropped 5 bases and J dropped 3 bases, with 11 bases sitting between them. The CDR3 is 13 amino acids. CDR3 nucleotide sequence: TGTGCCAGCAGCGTGGAACAGGGCTACGAGCAGTACTTC. It is translated as CASSVEQGYEQYF.

The chain has TRBV6-2 or TRBV6-3 and TRBJ2-3; D call uncertain. This CDR3 has 15 residues. Germline-derived CDR1 and CDR2 are MNHEY and SVGEGT. The germline V and J ends were trimmed by 2 bases and 5 bases, with 14 bases remaining between them. CDR3 coding DNA: TGTGCCAGCAGTTACCCCCGGGCCCCGGGAGATACGCAGTATTTT. Translated, it gives CASSYPRAPGDTQYF.

This rearrangement joins TRBV28 to TRBJ1-5; D is possibly TRBD1 (5 bases). Looked up from germline, CDR1 is MDHEN and CDR2 is SYDVKM. V lost 7 bases, J lost 8 bases, and 18 bases lay in between. CDR3 size: 14 residues. The CDR3 loop reads CASIDSTAGKPQHF. In DNA form, the CDR3 reads TGTGCCAGCATCGACAGTACCGCGGGGAAGCCCCAGCATTTT.

The rearrangement uses TRBV28 and TRBJ1-5; D is unclear. Between the trimmed V and J ends, which lost 3 bases and 5 bases, there was a span of 5 bases. CDR1 is MDHEN and CDR2 is SYDVKM in the germline V gene. This CDR3 has 12 amino acids. This CDR3 reads CASSLLYQPQHF. The CDR3, as DNA: TGTGCCAGCAGTTTGTTGTATCAGCCCCAGCATTTT.

J is TRBJ1-1 and V is TRBV6-6; 7 nucleotides align to TRBD1. The CDR3 is made up of 15 amino acids. With V trimmed by 0 bases and J by 3 bases, 4 bases remained unmatched. Per the germline V gene, CDR1 is MNHNY and CDR2 is SVGAGI (reference sequence). CDR3 loop: CASSYSATGYTEAFF. CDR3 DNA sequence: TGTGCCAGCAGTTACTCAGCGACAGGGTACACTGAAGCTTTCTTT.

This chain uses TRBV9 with TRBJ2-5, with 8 bases that match TRBD1. The CDR3 runs to 15 residues. Unmatched junction bases numbered 5, after V lost 0 bases and J lost 4 bases. Per the germline V gene, CDR1 is SGDLS and CDR2 is YYNGEE. CDR3: CASSVGPGQGETQYF. The DNA for the CDR3 is TGTGCCAGCAGCGTAGGACCAGGACAGGGAGAGACCCAGTACTTC.

The chain employs TRBV6-2 or TRBV6-3 and TRBJ2-2, with TRBD2 as a possible D gene (5 bases). Per germline, CDR1 MNHEY and CDR2 SVGEGT. This CDR3 is 16 amino acids long. Trimming took off 6 bases at V and 3 bases at J, with 17 bases between the two ends. CDR3 DNA sequence: TGTGCCAGCAGCCAATATATTGGAGGAGACACCGGGGAGCTGTTTTTT. This encodes CASSQYIGGDTGELFF.

The genes are TRBV27 and TRBJ2-4, with D perhaps TRBD2 (7 bases). The germline V gene has CDR1 MNHEY and CDR2 SMNVEV (reference sequence). This CDR3 comprises 15 residues. The V and J ends lost 1 base and 7 bases respectively, with 14 bases between them. The CDR3 DNA sequence: TGTGCCAGCAGTTTATTCGGGGGGCGGAGGAACATTCAGTACTTC. Its protein is CASSLFGGRRNIQYF.

The chain couples TRBV5-4 to TRBJ2-3; 7 bases match TRBD2. V shed 3 bases and J 0 bases; nucleotides not matched to a gene: 4. Germline V gene lookup returns CDR1 SGHNT and CDR2 YYREEE (reference sequence). The CDR3 has 15 residues. Here the CDR3 reads CASSWGGVSTDTQYF. As DNA, the CDR3 is TGTGCCAGCAGCTGGGGGGGGGTTAGCACAGATACGCAGTATTTT.

This chain connects TRBV28 to TRBJ1-2; D is possibly TRBD1 (5 bases). The germline V and J ends were trimmed by 5 bases and 4 bases, with 20 bases remaining between them. CDR3 length: 16 residues. Germline V gives CDR1 MDHEN, CDR2 SYDVKM. DNA for the CDR3: TGTGCCAGCAGTGGCCCCGGGGGGGAAGTTGTCTATGGCTACACCTTC. Protein: CASSGPGGEVVYGYTF.

The chain carries TRBV5-1 and TRBJ2-2; 7 bases line up with TRBD1. Germline V gene data show CDR1 as SGHRS and CDR2 as YFSETQ. This CDR3 has 15 residues. J gave up 5 bases and V 0 bases, and 4 bases lay outside the gene matches. The CDR3 sequence is CASSLADRPTGELFF. CDR3 in DNA: TGCGCCAGCAGCTTGGCGGACAGGCCAACCGGGGAGCTGTTTTTT.

The CDR3 bases are TGTGCCAGCAGCCCCGGCGGGGTGAGCTCCTACGAGCAGTACTTC. This sequence encodes CASSPGGVSSYEQYF. The chain links TRBV5-4 to TRBJ2-7; a weak D match, TRBD2 (6 bases). The CDR3 totals 15 residues. With 4 bases removed from V and 0 bases from J, the gap between germline ends came to 14 bases. Germline V CDR1 and CDR2: SGHNT, YYREEE (reference sequence).

V and J are TRBV4-2 and TRBJ1-6; D not certain. The V and J ends lost 0 bases and 7 bases respectively, with 10 bases between them. Germline values: CDR1 LGHNA, CDR2 YNFKEQ. CDR3 size: 15 residues. CDR3 DNA: TGTGCCAGCAGCCAAGAAGCCGGTTGGAATTCACCCCTCCACTTT. It encodes CASSQEAGWNSPLHF.

The CDR3 sequence is CASSLPTSHQETQYF. The CDR3 DNA sequence: TGTGCCAGCAGCCTACCGACTAGCCACCAAGAGACCCAGTACTTC. The chain links TRBV5-6 to TRBJ2-5; the match to TRBD2 covers 7 bases. Germline V gene data show CDR1 as SGHDT and CDR2 as YYEEEE. V was pared by 4 bases and J by 0 bases, with 6 bases of the junction left unmatched. The CDR3 runs to 15 residues.

The chain recombines TRBV6-2 or TRBV6-3 with TRBJ1-2; 8 bases are a match to TRBD1. V lost 2 bases, J lost 4 bases, and 9 bases stayed unmatched. The germline V gene has CDR1 MNHEY and CDR2 SVGEGT. The CDR3 length is 16 residues. CDR3 nucleotides: TGTGCCAGCAGTTACCCCCGAGGACAGGGACCCTATGGCTACACCTTC. It yields the protein CASSYPRGQGPYGYTF.

The chain links TRBV10-3 to TRBJ1-1, with a weak D call TRBD1 (6 bases). Trimming took 7 bases from V and 0 from J, leaving 15 bases between them. There are 15 residues in the CDR3. Germline assignment: CDR1 ENHRY and CDR2 SYGVKD. The CDR3 coding sequence is TGTGCCATCAATAGTGCCGGACAGATGAACACTGAAGCTTTCTTT. Its protein product is CAINSAGQMNTEAFF.

The CDR3 nucleotides are TGTGCCAGCAGCGGGGGGACAGGGGGATCACCCCTCCACTTT. It specifies CASSGGTGGSPLHF. This sequence joins TRBV9 and TRBJ1-6; TRBD1 matches at 11 bases. This CDR3 has 14 residues. CDR1 is SGDLS, CDR2 YYNGEE, per germline. The V and J ends lost 3 bases and 10 bases, in that order; junction bases with no gene match: 3.

The V call is TRBV18, the J call TRBJ2-1; possibly TRBD1 for D (6 bases). CDR3 length: 15 amino acids. Germline V gives CDR1 KGHSH, CDR2 LQKENI. The V and J ends lost 4 bases and 0 bases respectively, with 10 bases between them. CDR3 protein: CASSLGQISYNEQFF. Here the CDR3 DNA reads TGTGCCAGCTCACTCGGACAGATCTCCTACAATGAGCAGTTCTTC.

The V gene is TRBV6-1, the J gene TRBJ1-1; D may be TRBD1 (6 bases). CDR3 length: 15 residues. In germline, CDR1 is MNHNS, CDR2 SASEGT. With 2 bases removed from V and 4 bases from J, the gap between germline ends came to 14 bases. This CDR3 is CASSEWAGAVTEAFF. CDR3 in DNA: TGTGCCAGCAGTGAATGGGCAGGGGCGGTCACTGAAGCTTTCTTT.

The rearrangement uses TRBV28 and TRBJ1-5, with 8 nucleotides matching TRBD1. Trimming cost V 9 bases and J 5 bases; bases outside gene matches: 3. Per the germline V gene, CDR1 is MDHEN and CDR2 is SYDVKM. This CDR3 spans 12 amino acids. The CDR3 protein is CASTGGDQPQHF. The CDR3 DNA reads TGTGCCAGTACAGGGGGAGATCAGCCCCAGCATTTT. Drawing the rest from reference TRBV28 and TRBJ1-5, the complete variable domain is DVKVTQSSRYLVKRTGEKVFLECVQDMDHENMFWYRQDPGLGLRLIYFSYDVKMKEKGDIPEGYSVSREKKERFSLILESASTNQTSMYLCASTGGDQPQHFGDGTRLSIL.

The V and J genes are TRBV7-9 and TRBJ2-3; D perhaps matches TRBD2 (5 bases). CDR1 and CDR2 (germline): SEHNR, FQNEAQ (reference sequence). V lost 1 base and J lost 1, with 6 bases in between. The CDR3 runs 14 residues. The CDR3 region has the DNA TGTGCCAGCAGCTTAGGGAGGCGCACAGATACGCAGTATTTT. Protein: CASSLGRRTDTQYF. Drawing the rest from reference TRBV7-9 and TRBJ2-3, the complete variable domain is DTGVSQNPRHKITKRGQNVTFRCDPISEHNRLYWYRQTLGQGPEFLTYFQNEAQLEKSRLLSDRFSAERPKGSFSTLEIQRTEQGDSAMYLCASSLGRRTDTQYFGPGTRLTVL.